One T cell receptor beta chain is described in this entry. This is likely a read error, given that the CDR3 carries no conserved phenylalanine or tryptophan at its end. The data were obtained in a study of tumor-infiltrating lymphocytes in primary liver carcinoma. The approximately 20-31 mg bulk tissue piece was not sorted before simultaneous RNA and DNA extraction. Patients had chronic HBV infection and were treatment-naive. Priming with a constant-region primer yielded TCR beta cDNA from roughly 0.45 ug total RNA. Libraries for TCR beta were built through three nested multiplex PCR rounds, which together made up a slightly modified ARM-PCR procedure. Primers for the first two PCR rounds were TRBV1-TRBV30 forward primers and a C-beta reverse primer (about 9 cycles per round). One entry per CDR3 protein, called by TCRdb with MiXCR from the multiplex PCR reads. Altogether fewer than 250,000 distinct CDR3 sequences are present, just under 85% being singletons, with the ten largest covering roughly 20%.

V lost 2 bases, J lost 8 bases, and 15 bases lay in between. Germline values: CDR1 SGHDN, CDR2 FVKESK. The CDR3 totals 14 residues. This sequence originates from a man aged 40-49 years with primary liver carcinoma and hepatitis B virus infection. Sample: tumor tissue from primary liver carcinoma. The gene calls are TRBV14 and TRBJ1-1, with D unclear. CDR3: CASSQIVGSLEAFS. CDR3 nucleotide sequence: TGTGCCAGCAGCCAAATTGTGGGTTCTCTCGAAGCTTTCTCT.